Each of the 8 T cell receptor beta chains below was sequenced from the same sample in a study of identical twins. TCRdb recomputed calls from the 5' RACE reads with MiXCR, one row per CDR3 protein. The data contain around 300,000 distinct CDR3 sequences, more than 6.5% of them singletons. These sequences were also reported in another study, on yellow fever vaccine responses in identical twins.

The source material was memory (CD45RO+) T cells sorted from blood. Receptors were obtained from a woman in her late teens or twenties in good health.

Many counts were recorded for this clonotype. This chain uses TRBV10-2 with TRBJ1-2; TRBD1 is a possible D gene (5 bases). The germline V and J ends were trimmed by 10 bases and 7 bases, with 22 bases remaining between them. The CDR3 is made up of 14 amino acids. Germline values: CDR1 WSHSY, CDR2 SAAADI. The CDR3 sequence: CATEPGLRASGYTF. As DNA, the CDR3 is TGCGCCACCGAACCGGGACTACGGGCCAGTGGCTACACCTTC.

This clonotype was found many times. V and J are TRBV20-1 and TRBJ2-7; tentative D call: TRBD1 (6 bases). Germline V lookup: CDR1 DFQATT, CDR2 SNEGSKA (reference sequence). There are 12 residues in the CDR3. The V end was cut by 3 bases, the J end by 4 bases, with 10 bases between. CDR3 sequence (DNA): TGCAGTGCTAGGGGCGACAGGTACGAGCAGTACGTC. Amino acid sequence: CSARGDRYEQYV.

This clonotype was seen ten or more times. The V and J genes are TRBV9 and TRBJ2-7; D not certain. V dropped 3 bases and J dropped 0 bases, with 13 bases sitting between them. This CDR3 comprises 15 residues. Germline V gene data show CDR1 as SGDLS and CDR2 as YYNGEE. The CDR3 sequence: CASSAQEQSSYEQYF. The CDR3 nucleotides read TGTGCCAGCAGCGCCCAAGAACAAAGCTCCTACGAGCAGTACTTC.

The chain employs TRBV19 and TRBJ2-1; D perhaps matches TRBD2 (5 bases). This CDR3 is 15 amino acids long. V dropped 4 bases and J dropped 8 bases, with 18 bases sitting between them. The germline V gene encodes CDR1 LNHDA and CDR2 SQIVND (reference sequence). CDR3 protein: CASSKVGVTGYEQFF. DNA for the CDR3: TGTGCCAGTAGTAAGGTGGGAGTGACGGGATATGAGCAGTTCTTC.

In its sample, this clonotype was seen a few times. V usage is TRBV2 and J usage is TRBJ2-7; no clear D gene. Germline V gene lookup returns CDR1 SNHLY and CDR2 FYNNEI. The CDR3 sequence is 11 residues long. Trimming shortened V by 4 bases and J by 3 bases, and 4 bases separated the two germline ends. CDR3 loop: CASSVHYEQYV. As DNA, the CDR3 is TGTGCCAGCAGTGTCCACTACGAGCAGTACGTC.

The chain couples TRBV6-1 to TRBJ2-1; D might be TRBD2 (6 bases). V was shortened by 6 bases and J by 2 bases, with 20 bases between the two germline ends. Germline-derived CDR1 and CDR2 are MNHNS and SASEGT. CDR3 length: 17 residues. CDR3 nucleotides: TGTGCCAGCAGCCCCAGGGACCGGGAGTTGACCTACAATGAGCAGTTCTTC. Residues: CASSPRDRELTYNEQFF.

The J gene is TRBJ2-7, the V gene TRBV28, with 9 positions matching TRBD1. CDR1 and CDR2 from the germline V gene are MDHEN and SYDVKM. The CDR3 has 14 residues. V lost 6 bases to trimming and J lost 2 bases; unmatched junction nucleotides: 5. The CDR3 DNA reads as TGTGCCAGCAGCAGACAGGGGGACACCTACGAGCAGTACTTC. Translation gives CASSRQGDTYEQYF. The full variable domain, rest sourced from reference TRBV28 and TRBJ2-7, is DVKVTQSSRYLVKRTGEKVFLECVQDMDHENMFWYRQDPGLGLRLIYFSYDVKMKEKGDIPEGYSVSREKKERFSLILESASTNQTSMYLCASSRQGDTYEQYFGPGTRLTVT.

This clonotype was seen a handful of times. The chain employs TRBV6-1 and TRBJ2-5; TRBD1 matches 9 bases. Trimming at V came to 7 bases and at J to 5 bases, leaving 11 bases not matched to a gene. CDR1 MNHNS and CDR2 SASEGT come from the germline V gene. The CDR3 contains 15 residues. CDR3 DNA: TGTGCCAGCACAACCGTCACAGGGGGCGGCGAGACCCAGTACTTC. Its protein product is CASTTVTGGGETQYF.